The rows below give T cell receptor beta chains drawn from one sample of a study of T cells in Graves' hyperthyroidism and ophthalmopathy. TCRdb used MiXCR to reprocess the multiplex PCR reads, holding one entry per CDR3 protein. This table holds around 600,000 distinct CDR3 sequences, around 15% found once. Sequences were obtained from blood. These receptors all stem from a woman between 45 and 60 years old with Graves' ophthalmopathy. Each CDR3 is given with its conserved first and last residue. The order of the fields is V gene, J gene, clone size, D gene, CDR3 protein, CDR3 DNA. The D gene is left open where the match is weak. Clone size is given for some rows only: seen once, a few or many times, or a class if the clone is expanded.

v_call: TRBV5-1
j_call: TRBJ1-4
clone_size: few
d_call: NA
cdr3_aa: CASSFGDATNEKLFF
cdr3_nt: TGCGCCAGCAGCTTCGGGGATGCAACTAATGAAAAACTGTTTTTT

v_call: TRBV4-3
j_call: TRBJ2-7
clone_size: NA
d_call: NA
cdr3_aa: CASSQDRDTNYEQYF
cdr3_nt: TGCGCCAGCAGCCAAGATAGGGACACAAACTACGAGCAGTACTTC

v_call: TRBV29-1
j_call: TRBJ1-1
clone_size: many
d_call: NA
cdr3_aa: CSVGPTLNTEAFF
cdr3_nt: TGCAGCGTTGGCCCGACACTGAACACTGAAGCTTTCTTT

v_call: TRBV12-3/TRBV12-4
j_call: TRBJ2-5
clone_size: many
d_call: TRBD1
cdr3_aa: CASSLRTGGRETQYF
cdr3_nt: TGTGCCAGCAGTCTCAGGACAGGGGGTAGAGAGACCCAGTACTTC

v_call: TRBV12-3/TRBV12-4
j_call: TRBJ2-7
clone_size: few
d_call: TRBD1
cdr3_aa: CASRQLGTGTSEQYF
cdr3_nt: TGTGCCAGCAGGCAACTCGGGACAGGGACATCCGAGCAGTACTTC

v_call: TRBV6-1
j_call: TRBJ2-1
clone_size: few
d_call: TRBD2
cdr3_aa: CASRPGLAGHNEQFF
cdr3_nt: TGTGCCAGCAGACCGGGACTAGCGGGCCACAATGAGCAGTTCTTC

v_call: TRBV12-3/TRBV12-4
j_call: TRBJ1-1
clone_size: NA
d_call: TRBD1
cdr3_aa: CASSSGQGAWEALF
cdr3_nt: TGTGCCAGCAGTTCAGGACAGGGGGCTTGGGAAGCTCTCTTT

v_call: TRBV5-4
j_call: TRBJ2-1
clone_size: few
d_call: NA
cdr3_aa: CASSLYNSAAYNEQFF
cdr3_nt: TGTGCCAGCAGCTTGTACAATAGCGCCGCCTACAATGAGCAGTTCTTC

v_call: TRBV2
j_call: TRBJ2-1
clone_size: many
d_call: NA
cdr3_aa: CASTGYISYNEQFF
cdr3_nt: TGTGCCAGCACTGGGTATATCTCCTACAATGAGCAGTTCTTC

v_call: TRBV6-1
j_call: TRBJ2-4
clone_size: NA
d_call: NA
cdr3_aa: CASSLGGAGASKNIQYF
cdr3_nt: TGTGCCAGCAGCCTGGGGGGGGCGGGAGCGAGTAAAAACATTCAGTACTTC

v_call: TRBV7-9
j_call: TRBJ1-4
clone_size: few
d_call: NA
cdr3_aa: CASSLAGPGSTALFF
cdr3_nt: TGTGCCAGCAGCCTAGCAGGCCCAGGGTCGACGGCCCTGTTTTTT

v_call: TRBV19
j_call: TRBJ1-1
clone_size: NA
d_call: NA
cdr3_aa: CASSYLQGNTEAFF
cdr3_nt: TGTGCCAGTAGTTACTTACAGGGGAACACTGAAGCTTTCTTT

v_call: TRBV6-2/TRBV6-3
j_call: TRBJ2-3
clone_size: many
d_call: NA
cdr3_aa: CASGRRNVRSTDTQYF
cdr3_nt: TGTGCCAGTGGGCGGAGAAATGTTCGCAGCACAGATACGCAGTATTTT

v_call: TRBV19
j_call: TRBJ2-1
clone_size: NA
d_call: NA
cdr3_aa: CASSLRGLGSYNEQFF
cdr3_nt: TGTGCCAGTAGCCTAAGAGGGTTAGGTTCCTACAATGAGCAGTTCTTC

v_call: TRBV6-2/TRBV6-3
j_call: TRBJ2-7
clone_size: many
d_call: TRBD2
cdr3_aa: CASSNARLAGGPVDEQYF
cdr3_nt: TGTGCCAGCAGCAACGCCCGACTAGCGGGAGGGCCGGTTGACGAGCAGTACTTC

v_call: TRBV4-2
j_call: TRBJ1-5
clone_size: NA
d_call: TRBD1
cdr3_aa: CASSQERQGRSAQHF
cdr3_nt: TGTGCCAGCAGCCAAGAACGACAGGGTCGATCAGCCCAGCATTTT

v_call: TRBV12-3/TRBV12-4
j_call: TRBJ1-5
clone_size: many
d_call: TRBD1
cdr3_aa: CASSLAADRGLRQPQHF
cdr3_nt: TGTGCCAGCAGTTTAGCGGCGGACAGGGGATTACGGCAGCCCCAGCATTTT

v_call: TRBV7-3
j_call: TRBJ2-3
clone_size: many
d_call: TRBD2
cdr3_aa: CASSLTPLAGADTQYF
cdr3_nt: TGTGCCAGCAGCTTAACCCCTCTAGCGGGAGCAGATACGCAGTATTTT

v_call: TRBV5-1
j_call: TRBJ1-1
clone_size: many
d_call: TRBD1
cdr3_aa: CASSFVGTGASNTEAFF
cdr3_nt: TGCGCCAGCAGCTTTGTGGGGACAGGGGCCTCGAACACTGAAGCTTTCTTT

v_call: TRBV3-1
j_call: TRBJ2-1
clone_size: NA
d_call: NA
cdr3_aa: CASSQDRGRNNEQFF
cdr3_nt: TGTGCCAGCAGCCAAGACAGAGGGAGGAACAATGAGCAGTTCTTC